The source of this T cell receptor beta chain is a study of cytomegalovirus exposure and HLA in healthy donors. Vbeta (60) and Jbeta (13) primers were used in the PCR. Data came from immunoSEQ multiplex PCR; TCRdb stores just in-frame clones and leaves some out. The sample has roughly 140,000 clones, about four fifths seen once; the top ten hold 4.1%. This CDR3 has 16 residues. V trimming: 4 bases; J trimming: 5 bases; junction bases outside the gene matches: 11. Germline lookup yields CDR1 SGHTA and CDR2 FQGTGA. The specimen sequenced was PBMCs. The receptor comes from a man aged 35-49 years in good health and CMV-seropositive. The gene calls are TRBV7-3 and TRBJ2-1, with TRBD1 matching over 7 bases. In DNA, the CDR3 is TGTGCCAGCAGCTCCCCCAGAGGGGGCCCCGACAATGAGCAGTTCTTC. This encodes CASSSPRGGPDNEQFF.